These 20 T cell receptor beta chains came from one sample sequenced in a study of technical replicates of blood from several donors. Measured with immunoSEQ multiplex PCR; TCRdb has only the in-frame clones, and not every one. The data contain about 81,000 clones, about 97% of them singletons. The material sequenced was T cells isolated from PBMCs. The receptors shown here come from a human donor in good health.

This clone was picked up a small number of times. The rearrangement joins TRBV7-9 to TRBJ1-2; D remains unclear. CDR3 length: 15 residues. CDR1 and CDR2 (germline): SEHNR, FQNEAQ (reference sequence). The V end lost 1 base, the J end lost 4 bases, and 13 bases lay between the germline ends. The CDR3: CASSLGEHPLYGYTF. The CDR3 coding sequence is TGTGCCAGCAGCTTAGGGGAGCATCCTCTCTATGGCTACACCTTC.

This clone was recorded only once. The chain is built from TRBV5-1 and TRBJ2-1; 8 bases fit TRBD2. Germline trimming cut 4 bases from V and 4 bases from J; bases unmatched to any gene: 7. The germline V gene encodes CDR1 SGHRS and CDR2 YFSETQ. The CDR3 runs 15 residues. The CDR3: CASSPLAGTYNEQFF. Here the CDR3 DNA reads TGCGCCAGCAGCCCCCTAGCGGGCACGTACAATGAGCAGTTCTTC.

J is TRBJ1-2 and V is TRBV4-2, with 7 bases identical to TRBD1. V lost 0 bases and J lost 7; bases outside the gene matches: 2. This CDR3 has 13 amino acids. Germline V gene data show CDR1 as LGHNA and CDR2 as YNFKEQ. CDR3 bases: TGTGCCAGCAGCCAAGACGAGGGGGCTGGCTACACCTTC. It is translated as CASSQDEGAGYTF.

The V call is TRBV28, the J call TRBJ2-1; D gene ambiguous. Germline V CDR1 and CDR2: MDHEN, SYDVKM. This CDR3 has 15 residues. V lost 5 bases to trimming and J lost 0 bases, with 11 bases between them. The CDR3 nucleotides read TGTGCCAGCAGTGCCGACACGAGCTCCTACAATGAGCAGTTCTTC. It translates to CASSADTSSYNEQFF.

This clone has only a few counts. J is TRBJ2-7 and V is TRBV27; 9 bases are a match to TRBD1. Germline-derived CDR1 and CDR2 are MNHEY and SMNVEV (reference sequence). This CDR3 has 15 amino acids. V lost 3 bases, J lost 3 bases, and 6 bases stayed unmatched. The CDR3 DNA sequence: TGTGCCAGCAGTTTTTACGGACAGGGGAACTACGAGCAGTACTTC. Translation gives CASSFYGQGNYEQYF.

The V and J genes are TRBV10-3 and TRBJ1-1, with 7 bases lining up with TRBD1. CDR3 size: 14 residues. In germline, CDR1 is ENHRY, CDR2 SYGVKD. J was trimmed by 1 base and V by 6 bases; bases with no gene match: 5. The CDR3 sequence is CAIRQGYRNTEAFF. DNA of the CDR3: TGTGCCATCAGACAGGGGTATAGGAACACTGAAGCTTTCTTT.

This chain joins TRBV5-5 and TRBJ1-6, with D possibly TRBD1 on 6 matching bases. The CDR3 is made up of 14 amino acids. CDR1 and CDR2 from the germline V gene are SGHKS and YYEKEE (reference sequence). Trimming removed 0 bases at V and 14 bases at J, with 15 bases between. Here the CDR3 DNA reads TGTGCCAGCAGCTTGGGACAGGTGCCCTTCACCCTCCACTTT. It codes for CASSLGQVPFTLHF.

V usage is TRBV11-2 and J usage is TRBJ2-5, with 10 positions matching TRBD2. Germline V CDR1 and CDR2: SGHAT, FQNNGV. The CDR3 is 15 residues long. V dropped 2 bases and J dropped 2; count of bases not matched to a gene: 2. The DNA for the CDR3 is TGTGCCAGCAGCTTACTAGCGGGGGTACAAGAGACCCAGTACTTC. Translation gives CASSLLAGVQETQYF.

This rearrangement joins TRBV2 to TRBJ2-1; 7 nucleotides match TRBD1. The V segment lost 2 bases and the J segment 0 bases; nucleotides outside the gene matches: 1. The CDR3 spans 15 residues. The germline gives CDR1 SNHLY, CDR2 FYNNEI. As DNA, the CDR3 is TGTGCCAGCAGTGAACGGGACAGCTCCTACAATGAGCAGTTCTTC. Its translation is CASSERDSSYNEQFF.

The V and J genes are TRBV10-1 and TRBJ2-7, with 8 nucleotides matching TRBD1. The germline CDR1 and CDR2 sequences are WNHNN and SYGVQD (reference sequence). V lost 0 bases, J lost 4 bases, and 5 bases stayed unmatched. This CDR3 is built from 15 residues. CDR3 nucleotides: TGCGCCAGCAGTGAGTCTTGGGACAGGACTTACGAGCAGTACTTC. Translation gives CASSESWDRTYEQYF.

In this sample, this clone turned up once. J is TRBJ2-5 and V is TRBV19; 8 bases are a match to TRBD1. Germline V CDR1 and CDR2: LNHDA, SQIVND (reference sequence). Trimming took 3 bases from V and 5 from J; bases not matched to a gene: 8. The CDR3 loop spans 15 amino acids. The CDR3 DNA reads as TGTGCCAGTAGTATGGGACAGGCGCAGGGGGAGACCCAGTACTTC. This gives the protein CASSMGQAQGETQYF.

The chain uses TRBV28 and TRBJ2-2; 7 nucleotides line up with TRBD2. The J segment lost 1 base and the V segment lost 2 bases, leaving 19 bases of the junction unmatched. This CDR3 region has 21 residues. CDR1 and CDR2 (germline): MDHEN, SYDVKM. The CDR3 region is CASSLGGVKDQKSGNTGELFF. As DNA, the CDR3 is TGTGCCAGCAGTTTAGGGGGGGTTAAGGACCAAAAAAGTGGGAACACCGGGGAGCTGTTTTTT.

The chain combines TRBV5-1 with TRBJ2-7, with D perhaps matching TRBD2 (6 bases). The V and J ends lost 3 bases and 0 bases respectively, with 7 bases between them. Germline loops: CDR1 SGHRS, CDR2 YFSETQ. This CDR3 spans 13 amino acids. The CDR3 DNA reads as TGCGCCAGCAGCTGGGACTTCTCCTACGAGCAGTACTTC. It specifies CASSWDFSYEQYF.

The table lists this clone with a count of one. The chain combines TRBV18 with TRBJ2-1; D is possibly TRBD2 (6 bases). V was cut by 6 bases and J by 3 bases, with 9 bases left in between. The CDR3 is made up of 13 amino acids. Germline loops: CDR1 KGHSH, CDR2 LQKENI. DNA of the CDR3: TGTGCCAGCTCGCCCGGGAGCTACAATGAGCAGTTCTTC. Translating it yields CASSPGSYNEQFF.

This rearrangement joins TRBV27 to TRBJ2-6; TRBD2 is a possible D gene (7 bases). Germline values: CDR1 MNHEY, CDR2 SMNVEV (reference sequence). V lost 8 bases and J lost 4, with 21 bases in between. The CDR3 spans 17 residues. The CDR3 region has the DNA TGTGCCAGCCGACACGAGGGGGGGGCGTGGGGGGCCAACGTCCTGACTTTC. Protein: CASRHEGGAWGANVLTF. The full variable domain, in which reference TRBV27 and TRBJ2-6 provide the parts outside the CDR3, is EAQVTQNPRYLITVTGKKLTVTCSQNMNHEYMSWYRQDPGLGLRQIYYSMNVEVTDKGDVPEGYKVSRKEKRNFPLILESPSPNQTSLYFCASRHEGGAWGANVLTFGAGSRLTVL.

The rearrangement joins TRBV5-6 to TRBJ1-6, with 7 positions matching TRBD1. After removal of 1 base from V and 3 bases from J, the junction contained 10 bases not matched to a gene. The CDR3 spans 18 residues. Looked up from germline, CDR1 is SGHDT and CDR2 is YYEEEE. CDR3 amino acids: CASSLFKGAPIYNSPLHF. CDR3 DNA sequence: TGTGCCAGCAGCTTGTTTAAGGGGGCGCCGATCTATAATTCACCCCTCCACTTT.

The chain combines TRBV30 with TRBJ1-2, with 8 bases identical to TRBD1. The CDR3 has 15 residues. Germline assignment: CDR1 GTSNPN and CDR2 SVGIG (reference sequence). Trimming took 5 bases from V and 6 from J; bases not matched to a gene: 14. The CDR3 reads CAWGGVDRGSNGYTF. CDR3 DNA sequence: TGTGCCTGGGGAGGCGTTGACAGGGGTTCGAATGGCTACACCTTC.

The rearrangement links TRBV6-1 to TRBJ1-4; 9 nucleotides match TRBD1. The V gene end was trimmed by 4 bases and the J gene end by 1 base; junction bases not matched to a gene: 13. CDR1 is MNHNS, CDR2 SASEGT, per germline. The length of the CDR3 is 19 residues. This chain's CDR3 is CASSVALGTGSLTNEKLFF. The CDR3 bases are TGTGCCAGCAGTGTCGCACTTGGGACAGGGTCATTAACTAATGAAAAACTGTTTTTT.

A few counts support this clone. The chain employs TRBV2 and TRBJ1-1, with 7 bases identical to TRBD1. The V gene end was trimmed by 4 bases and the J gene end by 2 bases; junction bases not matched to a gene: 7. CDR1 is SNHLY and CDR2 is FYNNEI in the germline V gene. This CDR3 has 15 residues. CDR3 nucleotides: TGTGCCAGCAGTGTGTTAGGGACAGCCAACACTGAAGCTTTCTTT. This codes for CASSVLGTANTEAFF.

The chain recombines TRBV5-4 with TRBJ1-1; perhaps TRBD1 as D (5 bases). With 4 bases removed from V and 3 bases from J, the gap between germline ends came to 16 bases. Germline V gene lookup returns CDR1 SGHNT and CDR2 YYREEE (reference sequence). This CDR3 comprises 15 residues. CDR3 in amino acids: CASSTQGKRDTEAFF. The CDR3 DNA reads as TGTGCCAGCAGCACGCAGGGAAAGCGGGACACTGAAGCTTTCTTT.